The rows below give T cell receptor beta chains drawn from one sample of a study of neurological immune-mediated disorders. TCRdb recomputed calls from the 5' RACE reads with MiXCR, one row per CDR3 protein. The repertoire has roughly 50,000 distinct CDR3 sequences, 4% to 5.5% of them found once; the top ten carry around 5%. The sequenced sample was PBMCs. The receptor source for this set is a woman aged 60 to 75 with multiple sclerosis. Each CDR3 is given without its conserved first and last residue. A D gene is named only where the DNA matches it firmly.

v_gene	d_gene	j_gene	CDR3aa
TRBV4-1	.	TRBJ2-7	ASSQGSGYEQY
TRBV19	TRBD2	TRBJ2-1	ASRSGGSYNEQF
TRBV3-1	.	TRBJ1-1	ASSQAGSLNTEAF
TRBV20-1	TRBD1	TRBJ2-3	SLVWTGTDTQY
TRBV5-1	.	TRBJ2-2	ASKPVANTGELF
TRBV5-1	.	TRBJ1-2	ASSPGGYLASYGYT
TRBV12-3/TRBV12-4	TRBD1	TRBJ1-4	ASRGGQNNEKLF
TRBV5-1	TRBD1	TRBJ2-3	ASRGQDTDTQY
TRBV10-3	.	TRBJ1-1	AIRPPTVQPAF
TRBV7-2	.	TRBJ2-3	ASSLNRRLDTQY
TRBV7-2	TRBD2	TRBJ2-7	ASSLAGNALYEQY
TRBV20-1	.	TRBJ2-5	SATLPLGTVQETQY
TRBV20-1	TRBD2	TRBJ2-1	SGAGFSYNEQF
TRBV20-1	.	TRBJ2-3	SAPLVARGTDTQY
TRBV20-1	.	TRBJ2-2	SARAPRGGTGELF
TRBV10-3	.	TRBJ2-5	AISESGGQETQY
TRBV5-5	.	TRBJ1-1	ASSLMGRNTEAF
TRBV9	TRBD2	TRBJ2-5	ASSARGESFGETQY
TRBV20-1	.	TRBJ1-6	SARDRSSALH
TRBV7-2	.	TRBJ1-6	ASRLGQPNSPLH
TRBV15	.	TRBJ2-4	ATSRDNVGFQY
TRBV7-2	.	TRBJ2-5	ASSRMTFTLETQY
TRBV7-8	TRBD1	TRBJ1-5	ASSSNQGAFNQPQH
TRBV20-1	TRBD1	TRBJ2-4	SADGQGAGRDIQY
TRBV30	TRBD1	TRBJ1-5	AWSGTGGNQPQH
TRBV20-1	.	TRBJ2-1	SATDPRQF
TRBV10-1	.	TRBJ2-2	ASSEGAGDTGELF
TRBV4-2	.	TRBJ2-4	ASSQEQGTGRGGDIQY
TRBV10-3	.	TRBJ2-7	AISRSYEQY
TRBV6-5	.	TRBJ1-1	ASRKTRNTEAF
TRBV20-1	TRBD1	TRBJ2-1	STSSPGQGVDEQF
TRBV20-1	.	TRBJ2-1	SAPDNIEQF
TRBV15	.	TRBJ2-2	ATSKDLQNTGELF
TRBV6-5	TRBD1	TRBJ1-2	ASSYLRDRAYGYT
TRBV5-1	.	TRBJ1-5	ASSSSGGSNQPQH
TRBV20-1	.	TRBJ2-3	SAAERLGVDTQY
TRBV25-1	.	TRBJ2-1	ARLGTPFMRQF
TRBV7-2	TRBD2	TRBJ2-3	ASSLAVSGSADTQY
TRBV11-2	TRBD1	TRBJ1-2	ASSLALGTGGYGYT
TRBV7-2	TRBD2	TRBJ2-1	ASLPGLHRSNEQF
TRBV27	.	TRBJ1-2	ASSPLAGDKGGGYT
TRBV29-1	.	TRBJ2-1	SVEWTTYNEQF
TRBV7-3	.	TRBJ1-5	ASSLSSGRPQH
TRBV28	.	TRBJ2-3	ASSLVGSQY
TRBV6-1	.	TRBJ1-5	ASSDRVNQPQH
TRBV7-8	TRBD2	TRBJ2-3	ASSRVAGGTDTQY
TRBV20-1	.	TRBJ2-3	SARDPDKFTDTQY
TRBV5-1	.	TRBJ2-5	ASSYGSQETQY
TRBV4-1	TRBD2	TRBJ2-3	ASSPGLAGGNTDTQY
TRBV5-1	TRBD2	TRBJ2-5	ASSPSGGRQETQY
TRBV12-3/TRBV12-4	.	TRBJ2-7	ASSFNRWNEQY
TRBV9	TRBD2	TRBJ2-2	ASSVGPLAGTGELF
TRBV4-3	.	TRBJ2-2	ASSQVRGGNTGELF
TRBV4-1	.	TRBJ2-6	ASSRYSTNSGANVLT
TRBV29-1	TRBD2	TRBJ2-2	SVTALTSGSGTGELF
TRBV6-2/TRBV6-3	TRBD2	TRBJ2-3	ASRPLAGGPWSSTDTQY
TRBV4-1	TRBD1	TRBJ2-7	ASSQGRGTGTLEQY
TRBV9	.	TRBJ2-2	ASSFLEGGELF
TRBV5-1	.	TRBJ2-1	ASSFRDNNEQF